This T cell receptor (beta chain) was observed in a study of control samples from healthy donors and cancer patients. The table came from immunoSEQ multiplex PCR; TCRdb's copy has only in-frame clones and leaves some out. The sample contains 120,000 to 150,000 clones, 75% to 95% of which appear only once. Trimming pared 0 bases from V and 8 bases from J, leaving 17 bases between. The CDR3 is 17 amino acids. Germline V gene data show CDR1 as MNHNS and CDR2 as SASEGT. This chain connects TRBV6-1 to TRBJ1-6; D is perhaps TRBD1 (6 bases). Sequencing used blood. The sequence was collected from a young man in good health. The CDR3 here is CASSEAEWQGNDSPLHF. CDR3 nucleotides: TGTGCCAGCAGTGAAGCGGAATGGCAGGGGAATGATTCACCCCTCCACTTT.